Listed here is a single T cell receptor beta chain. Its antigen remains unknown. The CDR3 sequence is 13 residues long. Measured with immunoSEQ multiplex PCR; TCRdb has only the in-frame clones, and not every one. The sample contains around 120,000 clones, more than 75% of which appear only once. This sample was included in a study of T cell responses to AZD1222 COVID-19 vaccine. Broader study findings: With dominance at 160-218 and 743-854, vaccine-associated CD4 TCRs spanned spike. Receipt of two AZD1222 doses was followed by a rise in Spike-specific TCR breadth and depth. Just a handful of people given AZD1222 tested seropositive at baseline.

The TCR sequence derives from an adult who received the AZD1222 COVID-19 vaccine. This specimen was peripheral blood, taken 28 days after the second AZD1222 dose. The rearrangement links TRBV21-1 to TRBJ2-7; the table gives TRBD1 as D, unverified against the DNA. TRBV21-1 is a listed pseudogene. The CDR3 coding sequence is TGTGCCAGCAGCCACAGGGACTCCTACGAGCAGTACTTC. Residues: CASSHRDSYEQYF.